The 7 T cell receptor beta chains reported below all come from one sample, sequenced in a study of blood T cell repertoires in COVID-19. Method: immunoSEQ multiplex PCR; TCRdb's copy keeps in-frame clones and lacks some. The table records roughly 570,000 clones, 85% to 90% of them present only once. The sequencing sample was made of peripheral blood. The receptors derive from a woman between 45 and 60 years old with COVID-19, enrolled during active disease.

This clone was detected once. The V call is TRBV6-1, the J call TRBJ1-6, with 7 bases aligning to TRBD1. V lost 4 bases to trimming and J lost 13 bases; unmatched junction nucleotides: 7. Germline CDR1 is MNHNS and CDR2 is SASEGT. This CDR3 is 13 amino acids long. CDR3 DNA: TGTGCCAGCAGTGGGCCGGACAGGTCCCCCCTCCACTTT. This translates into CASSGPDRSPLHF.

The V and J genes are TRBV7-3 and TRBJ2-7; a weak D match, TRBD1 (6 bases). Per the germline V gene, CDR1 is SGHTA and CDR2 is FQGTGA. Trimming took off 5 bases at V and 1 base at J, with 12 bases between the two ends. The CDR3 is made up of 14 amino acids. In DNA, the CDR3 is TGTGCCAGCAGCCCCCGGACAGATTCCTACGAGCAGTACTTC. Its translation: CASSPRTDSYEQYF.

The V and J genes are TRBV5-6 and TRBJ1-1; 10 bases are a match to TRBD1. There are 15 residues in the CDR3. J was trimmed by 6 bases and V by 4 bases; bases with no gene match: 9. The V gene's germline CDR1 is SGHDT and CDR2 YYEEEE. The CDR3 DNA reads TGTGCCAGCAGCCTAAACCCCGGGACAGGGGCTGAAGCTTTCTTT. Translating it yields CASSLNPGTGAEAFF.

The genes are TRBV4-2 and TRBJ1-2; TRBD1 agrees at 7 bases. CDR1 and CDR2 (germline): LGHNA, YNFKEQ. V lost 1 base and J lost 7; bases outside the gene matches: 15. The CDR3 has 17 residues. The CDR3 sequence: CASSQGGSTQGVSGYTF. The CDR3 coding sequence is TGTGCCAGCAGCCAAGGGGGGTCTACGCAGGGGGTTTCTGGCTACACCTTC.

The chain joins TRBV6-5 to TRBJ1-5, with a possible D match to TRBD1 (6 bases). V was trimmed by 4 bases and J by 1 base, leaving 11 bases between them. The CDR3 totals 15 residues. CDR1 and CDR2 (germline): MNHEY, SVGAGI. The CDR3 DNA sequence: TGTGCCAGCAGTTCCTCAAGGGGGAGCAATCAGCCCCAGCATTTT. Translating it yields CASSSSRGSNQPQHF.

The V call is TRBV5-1, the J call TRBJ2-2, with 13 nucleotides matching TRBD2. Germline CDR1 and CDR2: SGHRS and YFSETQ. The CDR3 has 19 residues. Germline trimming cut 3 bases from V and 6 bases from J; bases unmatched to any gene: 14. The CDR3 loop reads CASSSRTSGGLGLAGELFF. The CDR3 coding sequence is TGCGCCAGCAGCTCCCGGACTAGCGGGGGCCTCGGGTTGGCCGGGGAGCTGTTTTTT.

This clone was seen more than once but under ten times. Written as DNA, the CDR3 is TGTGCCAGCAGTTCATGGCGGCCCCAGCATTTT. This encodes CASSSWRPQHF. The J gene is TRBJ1-5, the V gene TRBV28, with unresolved D. The CDR3 has 11 residues. CDR1 is MDHEN and CDR2 is SYDVKM in the germline V gene. V lost 4 bases, J lost 9 bases, and 7 bases lay in between.